This TCR beta chain was obtained from a study of CD8+ T cells in alopecia areata. The study's findings and limits: Sequencing of scalp samples also captures resident alphabeta T cells of normal skin. Clonality in lesional scalp, especially alopecia totalis/universalis, exceeded that of normal scalp.

V was shortened by 0 bases and J by 8 bases, with 11 bases between the two germline ends. Germline lookup yields CDR1 SGHRS and CDR2 YFSETQ. This CDR3 contains 13 residues. To note about this clone: Its antigen remains unidentified.

Sequencing templates came from extracted RNA that was reverse transcribed into cDNA. Here immunoSEQ multiplex PCR was the method, and the copy in TCRdb shows in-frame clones only, minus some. There are about 200,000 clones in the sample; more than 55% occur only once, and nearly 5% lies in the top ten. The material sequenced was CD8+ T cells sorted from blood. This receptor was taken from a human donor in good health. The V and J genes are TRBV5-1 and TRBJ1-2, with D perhaps matching TRBD1 (6 bases). This chain's CDR3 is CASSLGTGKGYTF. The CDR3 DNA reads TGCGCCAGCAGCTTGGGTACAGGGAAGGGCTACACCTTC.